The rows below give T cell receptor beta chains drawn from one sample of a study of shared clonotypes between healthy human individuals. Using immunoSEQ multiplex PCR, the repertoire was profiled, and TCRdb retains in-frame clones only, with some absent. The sample holds about 590,000 clones, around 95% seen once. The sequenced material came from naive CD8+ T cells sorted from blood. The source is a woman in her thirties in good health. The CDR3 runs from the conserved cysteine through the conserved F or W. Each record gives: V gene, J gene, clone size, D gene, CDR3 DNA, CDR3 protein. The D gene is left open where the match is weak. Only some rows state a clone size, as once, few, many or a class for expanded clones.

V: TRBV28; J: TRBJ1-4; size: NA; D: TRBD1; DNA: TGTGCCAGCAGTACAAACAGGGGGCGCGGCGAAAAACTGTTTTTT; CDR3: CASSTNRGRGEKLFF
V: TRBV15; J: TRBJ2-3; size: NA; D: TRBD2; DNA: TGTGCCACCAGCAGAGAAGGGGCTAGCGGCAAAGGTACAGATACGCAGTATTTT; CDR3: CATSREGASGKGTDTQYF
V: TRBV5-1; J: TRBJ1-2; size: few; D: NA; DNA: TGCGCCAGCAGCTTGGCCGAAAGGAGAGAAAACACCTTC; CDR3: CASSLAERRENTF
V: TRBV4-1; J: TRBJ2-2; size: NA; D: NA; DNA: TGCGCCAGCAGCCAGATTATACCCACACAGGGCTACTCCGACACCGGGGAGCTGTTTTTT; CDR3: CASSQIIPTQGYSDTGELFF
V: TRBV28; J: TRBJ2-3; size: NA; D: TRBD2; DNA: TGTGCCAGCAGAGGATGGGCGGGAGATCCCACAGATACGCAGTATTTT; CDR3: CASRGWAGDPTDTQYF
V: TRBV11-2; J: TRBJ2-5; size: NA; D: NA; DNA: TGTGCCAGCAGCCACCGCCCCGCGCCGCGGTGGGAGACCCAGTACTTC; CDR3: CASSHRPAPRWETQYF
V: TRBV2; J: TRBJ2-1; size: NA; D: NA; DNA: TGTGCCAGCAGTGGAAATGAGCAGTTCTTC; CDR3: CASSGNEQFF
V: TRBV4-1; J: TRBJ1-5; size: NA; D: NA; DNA: TGCGCCAGCAGCCTAAGACAGGTCGGCCAGCCCCAGCATTTT; CDR3: CASSLRQVGQPQHF
V: TRBV25-1; J: TRBJ2-3; size: NA; D: TRBD1; DNA: TGTGCCAGCAGTCGGGTGGACAGGGGGTCGCCCACGCAGTATTTT; CDR3: CASSRVDRGSPTQYF
V: TRBV5-5; J: TRBJ2-7; size: NA; D: TRBD2; DNA: TGTGCCAGCAGCTTGACTAGCGGGAGCTACGAGCAGTACTTC; CDR3: CASSLTSGSYEQYF
V: TRBV30; J: TRBJ1-1; size: once; D: NA; DNA: TGTGCCTGGAGTGTCCGGGTCGAGGCTTTCTTT; CDR3: CAWSVRVEAFF
V: TRBV28; J: TRBJ1-4; size: once; D: NA; DNA: TGTGCCAGCAGTTTCCGGATAAATGAAAAACTGTTTTTT; CDR3: CASSFRINEKLFF
V: TRBV6-1; J: TRBJ1-4; size: NA; D: NA; DNA: TGTGCCAGCAGTGAGGGGGGGCGCGGTGAAAAACTGTTTTTT; CDR3: CASSEGGRGEKLFF
V: TRBV27; J: TRBJ2-7; size: NA; D: TRBD1; DNA: TGTGCCAGCAGTTTCCACCGGGACAGGGGCGACGAGCAGTACTTC; CDR3: CASSFHRDRGDEQYF
V: TRBV2; J: TRBJ2-7; size: NA; D: TRBD2; DNA: TGTGCCAGCTATTTAACTAGCGGCTACGAGCAGTACTTC; CDR3: CASYLTSGYEQYF
V: TRBV6-1; J: TRBJ1-5; size: NA; D: NA; DNA: TGTGCCAGCAGTGAACCTCAGGGGATTCAGCCCCAGCATTTT; CDR3: CASSEPQGIQPQHF
V: TRBV5-1; J: TRBJ2-7; size: NA; D: TRBD1; DNA: TGCGCCTCAACGGAGAGGACAGGGTACCACGAGCAGTACTTC; CDR3: CASTERTGYHEQYF
V: TRBV27; J: TRBJ1-2; size: few; D: NA; DNA: TGTGCCAGCAGTTTGAGTGTCATAAATGGCTACACCTTC; CDR3: CASSLSVINGYTF
V: TRBV7-9; J: TRBJ1-1; size: NA; D: TRBD1; DNA: TGTGCCAGCAGTTCTACCGGGACAGAAGTTACCTCTCATGAAGCTTTCTTT; CDR3: CASSSTGTEVTSHEAFF
V: TRBV9; J: TRBJ1-1; size: NA; D: NA; DNA: TGTGCCACCGACGGGGGGGGTCCGAACACTGAAGCTTTCTTT; CDR3: CATDGGGPNTEAFF
V: TRBV6-5; J: TRBJ2-7; size: NA; D: TRBD2; DNA: TGTGCCAGCAGTTATATGGCGGGAGTCGACGAGCAGTACTTC; CDR3: CASSYMAGVDEQYF
V: TRBV27; J: TRBJ2-7; size: NA; D: TRBD2; DNA: TGTGCCAGCACCCGAGCGGGAGCCTCCTACGAGCAGTACTTC; CDR3: CASTRAGASYEQYF
V: TRBV27; J: TRBJ2-2; size: few; D: NA; DNA: TGTGCCAGCAGTTGGGCCACCGGGGAGCTGTTTTTT; CDR3: CASSWATGELFF
V: TRBV4-2; J: TRBJ1-4; size: NA; D: TRBD1; DNA: TGTGCCAGCAGCCAAGGACAGGGGGCCTTCGCAACTAATGAAAAACTGTTTTTT; CDR3: CASSQGQGAFATNEKLFF
V: TRBV4-1; J: TRBJ2-3; size: NA; D: TRBD1; DNA: TGCGCCAGCAGCCAACGAAACAGGGGTCCAGATACGCAGTATTTT; CDR3: CASSQRNRGPDTQYF
V: TRBV28; J: TRBJ2-7; size: NA; D: TRBD2; DNA: TGTGCCAGCAGTCTGGGACTAGCGGCAATTTACGAGCAGTACTTC; CDR3: CASSLGLAAIYEQYF
V: TRBV9; J: TRBJ2-7; size: NA; D: NA; DNA: TGTGCCAGCAGTTTCTCAACCAGAGGGCGGTACGAGCAGTACTTC; CDR3: CASSFSTRGRYEQYF
V: TRBV11-2; J: TRBJ2-7; size: NA; D: NA; DNA: TGTGCCAGCAGCGCCAACTGGGGCGAGCAGTACTTC; CDR3: CASSANWGEQYF
V: TRBV7-9; J: TRBJ2-1; size: NA; D: NA; DNA: TGTGCCAGCAAGGGCACAGGGCCATACAATGAGCAGTTCTTC; CDR3: CASKGTGPYNEQFF
V: TRBV27; J: TRBJ2-3; size: NA; D: NA; DNA: TGTGCCAGCAGTTCCGGCGGGACGGGGGATACGCAGTATTTT; CDR3: CASSSGGTGDTQYF
V: TRBV6-5; J: TRBJ2-3; size: NA; D: TRBD2; DNA: TGTGCCAGCAGTTACTCGAGCGGGGGAAGCACAGATACGCAGTATTTT; CDR3: CASSYSSGGSTDTQYF
V: TRBV19; J: TRBJ1-1; size: NA; D: NA; DNA: TGTGCCAGTAGGCCCCTAGGGGGAGGGAATACTGAAGCTTTCTTT; CDR3: CASRPLGGGNTEAFF
V: TRBV5-1; J: TRBJ2-7; size: NA; D: NA; DNA: TGCGCCAGCAGCGGGGGACTGGCCTACGAGCAGTACTTC; CDR3: CASSGGLAYEQYF
V: TRBV5-8; J: TRBJ2-3; size: NA; D: NA; DNA: TGTGCCAGCAGCTTTTGGACAGAAGACACAGATACGCAGTATTTT; CDR3: CASSFWTEDTDTQYF
V: TRBV11-2; J: TRBJ2-7; size: NA; D: NA; DNA: TGTGCCAGCAGCTTAGGTGTGTCCCCCGAGCAGTACTTC; CDR3: CASSLGVSPEQYF
V: TRBV6-5; J: TRBJ1-2; size: once; D: TRBD1; DNA: TGTGCCAGCAGTAGGGGCACAGGGACAGCTGATGGCTACACCTTC; CDR3: CASSRGTGTADGYTF
V: TRBV5-1; J: TRBJ2-7; size: NA; D: NA; DNA: TGCGCCAGCAGCTTGGTAGGGGTAGGAGCCTACGAGCAGTACTTC; CDR3: CASSLVGVGAYEQYF
V: TRBV10-1; J: TRBJ2-7; size: NA; D: TRBD2; DNA: TGCGCCAGCAGTGAGATCCCTCGGACTAGCGGAGAGGGGTACGAGCAGTACTTC; CDR3: CASSEIPRTSGEGYEQYF